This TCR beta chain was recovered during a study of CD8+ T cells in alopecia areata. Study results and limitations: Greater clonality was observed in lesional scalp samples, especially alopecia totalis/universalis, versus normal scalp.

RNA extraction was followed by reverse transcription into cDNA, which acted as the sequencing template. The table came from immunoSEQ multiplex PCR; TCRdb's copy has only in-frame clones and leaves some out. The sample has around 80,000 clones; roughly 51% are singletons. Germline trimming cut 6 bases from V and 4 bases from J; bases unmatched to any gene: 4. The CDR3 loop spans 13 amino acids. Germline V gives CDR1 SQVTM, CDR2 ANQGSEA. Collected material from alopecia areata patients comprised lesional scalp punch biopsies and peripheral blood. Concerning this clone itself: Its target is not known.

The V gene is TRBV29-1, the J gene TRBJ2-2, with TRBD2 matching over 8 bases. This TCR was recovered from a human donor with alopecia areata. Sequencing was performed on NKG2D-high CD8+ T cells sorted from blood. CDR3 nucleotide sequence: TGCAGCGTGAGCGGGAGAGGCACCGGGGAGCTGTTTTTT. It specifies CSVSGRGTGELFF.